The TCR beta chain described here comes from a study of blood T cells in healthy people across ages. Study observations and caveats: Both higher diversity and more naive CD4+ cells marked long-lived donors when set against aged donors.

With a J-beta primer mix and a sample-barcoded 5' primer, a second PCR ran about 7 to 12 cycles. One entry per CDR3 protein results from TCRdb running MiXCR on the 5' RACE reads. The sample holds fewer than 2,000,000 distinct CDR3 sequences, approximately 39% seen once. Germline loops: CDR1 SQVTM, CDR2 ANQGSEA. This CDR3 is 12 amino acids long. Between the trimmed V and J ends, which lost 4 bases and 5 bases, there was a span of 11 bases. On this clonotype: Its antigen is still unknown.

The chain is built from TRBV29-1 and TRBJ1-2; D is unclear. This receptor was identified in a human donor in good health. Sequenced: blood. DNA for the CDR3: TGCAGCGTTGTTCGCCCGGGGTATGGCTACACCTTC. Its translation: CSVVRPGYGYTF.